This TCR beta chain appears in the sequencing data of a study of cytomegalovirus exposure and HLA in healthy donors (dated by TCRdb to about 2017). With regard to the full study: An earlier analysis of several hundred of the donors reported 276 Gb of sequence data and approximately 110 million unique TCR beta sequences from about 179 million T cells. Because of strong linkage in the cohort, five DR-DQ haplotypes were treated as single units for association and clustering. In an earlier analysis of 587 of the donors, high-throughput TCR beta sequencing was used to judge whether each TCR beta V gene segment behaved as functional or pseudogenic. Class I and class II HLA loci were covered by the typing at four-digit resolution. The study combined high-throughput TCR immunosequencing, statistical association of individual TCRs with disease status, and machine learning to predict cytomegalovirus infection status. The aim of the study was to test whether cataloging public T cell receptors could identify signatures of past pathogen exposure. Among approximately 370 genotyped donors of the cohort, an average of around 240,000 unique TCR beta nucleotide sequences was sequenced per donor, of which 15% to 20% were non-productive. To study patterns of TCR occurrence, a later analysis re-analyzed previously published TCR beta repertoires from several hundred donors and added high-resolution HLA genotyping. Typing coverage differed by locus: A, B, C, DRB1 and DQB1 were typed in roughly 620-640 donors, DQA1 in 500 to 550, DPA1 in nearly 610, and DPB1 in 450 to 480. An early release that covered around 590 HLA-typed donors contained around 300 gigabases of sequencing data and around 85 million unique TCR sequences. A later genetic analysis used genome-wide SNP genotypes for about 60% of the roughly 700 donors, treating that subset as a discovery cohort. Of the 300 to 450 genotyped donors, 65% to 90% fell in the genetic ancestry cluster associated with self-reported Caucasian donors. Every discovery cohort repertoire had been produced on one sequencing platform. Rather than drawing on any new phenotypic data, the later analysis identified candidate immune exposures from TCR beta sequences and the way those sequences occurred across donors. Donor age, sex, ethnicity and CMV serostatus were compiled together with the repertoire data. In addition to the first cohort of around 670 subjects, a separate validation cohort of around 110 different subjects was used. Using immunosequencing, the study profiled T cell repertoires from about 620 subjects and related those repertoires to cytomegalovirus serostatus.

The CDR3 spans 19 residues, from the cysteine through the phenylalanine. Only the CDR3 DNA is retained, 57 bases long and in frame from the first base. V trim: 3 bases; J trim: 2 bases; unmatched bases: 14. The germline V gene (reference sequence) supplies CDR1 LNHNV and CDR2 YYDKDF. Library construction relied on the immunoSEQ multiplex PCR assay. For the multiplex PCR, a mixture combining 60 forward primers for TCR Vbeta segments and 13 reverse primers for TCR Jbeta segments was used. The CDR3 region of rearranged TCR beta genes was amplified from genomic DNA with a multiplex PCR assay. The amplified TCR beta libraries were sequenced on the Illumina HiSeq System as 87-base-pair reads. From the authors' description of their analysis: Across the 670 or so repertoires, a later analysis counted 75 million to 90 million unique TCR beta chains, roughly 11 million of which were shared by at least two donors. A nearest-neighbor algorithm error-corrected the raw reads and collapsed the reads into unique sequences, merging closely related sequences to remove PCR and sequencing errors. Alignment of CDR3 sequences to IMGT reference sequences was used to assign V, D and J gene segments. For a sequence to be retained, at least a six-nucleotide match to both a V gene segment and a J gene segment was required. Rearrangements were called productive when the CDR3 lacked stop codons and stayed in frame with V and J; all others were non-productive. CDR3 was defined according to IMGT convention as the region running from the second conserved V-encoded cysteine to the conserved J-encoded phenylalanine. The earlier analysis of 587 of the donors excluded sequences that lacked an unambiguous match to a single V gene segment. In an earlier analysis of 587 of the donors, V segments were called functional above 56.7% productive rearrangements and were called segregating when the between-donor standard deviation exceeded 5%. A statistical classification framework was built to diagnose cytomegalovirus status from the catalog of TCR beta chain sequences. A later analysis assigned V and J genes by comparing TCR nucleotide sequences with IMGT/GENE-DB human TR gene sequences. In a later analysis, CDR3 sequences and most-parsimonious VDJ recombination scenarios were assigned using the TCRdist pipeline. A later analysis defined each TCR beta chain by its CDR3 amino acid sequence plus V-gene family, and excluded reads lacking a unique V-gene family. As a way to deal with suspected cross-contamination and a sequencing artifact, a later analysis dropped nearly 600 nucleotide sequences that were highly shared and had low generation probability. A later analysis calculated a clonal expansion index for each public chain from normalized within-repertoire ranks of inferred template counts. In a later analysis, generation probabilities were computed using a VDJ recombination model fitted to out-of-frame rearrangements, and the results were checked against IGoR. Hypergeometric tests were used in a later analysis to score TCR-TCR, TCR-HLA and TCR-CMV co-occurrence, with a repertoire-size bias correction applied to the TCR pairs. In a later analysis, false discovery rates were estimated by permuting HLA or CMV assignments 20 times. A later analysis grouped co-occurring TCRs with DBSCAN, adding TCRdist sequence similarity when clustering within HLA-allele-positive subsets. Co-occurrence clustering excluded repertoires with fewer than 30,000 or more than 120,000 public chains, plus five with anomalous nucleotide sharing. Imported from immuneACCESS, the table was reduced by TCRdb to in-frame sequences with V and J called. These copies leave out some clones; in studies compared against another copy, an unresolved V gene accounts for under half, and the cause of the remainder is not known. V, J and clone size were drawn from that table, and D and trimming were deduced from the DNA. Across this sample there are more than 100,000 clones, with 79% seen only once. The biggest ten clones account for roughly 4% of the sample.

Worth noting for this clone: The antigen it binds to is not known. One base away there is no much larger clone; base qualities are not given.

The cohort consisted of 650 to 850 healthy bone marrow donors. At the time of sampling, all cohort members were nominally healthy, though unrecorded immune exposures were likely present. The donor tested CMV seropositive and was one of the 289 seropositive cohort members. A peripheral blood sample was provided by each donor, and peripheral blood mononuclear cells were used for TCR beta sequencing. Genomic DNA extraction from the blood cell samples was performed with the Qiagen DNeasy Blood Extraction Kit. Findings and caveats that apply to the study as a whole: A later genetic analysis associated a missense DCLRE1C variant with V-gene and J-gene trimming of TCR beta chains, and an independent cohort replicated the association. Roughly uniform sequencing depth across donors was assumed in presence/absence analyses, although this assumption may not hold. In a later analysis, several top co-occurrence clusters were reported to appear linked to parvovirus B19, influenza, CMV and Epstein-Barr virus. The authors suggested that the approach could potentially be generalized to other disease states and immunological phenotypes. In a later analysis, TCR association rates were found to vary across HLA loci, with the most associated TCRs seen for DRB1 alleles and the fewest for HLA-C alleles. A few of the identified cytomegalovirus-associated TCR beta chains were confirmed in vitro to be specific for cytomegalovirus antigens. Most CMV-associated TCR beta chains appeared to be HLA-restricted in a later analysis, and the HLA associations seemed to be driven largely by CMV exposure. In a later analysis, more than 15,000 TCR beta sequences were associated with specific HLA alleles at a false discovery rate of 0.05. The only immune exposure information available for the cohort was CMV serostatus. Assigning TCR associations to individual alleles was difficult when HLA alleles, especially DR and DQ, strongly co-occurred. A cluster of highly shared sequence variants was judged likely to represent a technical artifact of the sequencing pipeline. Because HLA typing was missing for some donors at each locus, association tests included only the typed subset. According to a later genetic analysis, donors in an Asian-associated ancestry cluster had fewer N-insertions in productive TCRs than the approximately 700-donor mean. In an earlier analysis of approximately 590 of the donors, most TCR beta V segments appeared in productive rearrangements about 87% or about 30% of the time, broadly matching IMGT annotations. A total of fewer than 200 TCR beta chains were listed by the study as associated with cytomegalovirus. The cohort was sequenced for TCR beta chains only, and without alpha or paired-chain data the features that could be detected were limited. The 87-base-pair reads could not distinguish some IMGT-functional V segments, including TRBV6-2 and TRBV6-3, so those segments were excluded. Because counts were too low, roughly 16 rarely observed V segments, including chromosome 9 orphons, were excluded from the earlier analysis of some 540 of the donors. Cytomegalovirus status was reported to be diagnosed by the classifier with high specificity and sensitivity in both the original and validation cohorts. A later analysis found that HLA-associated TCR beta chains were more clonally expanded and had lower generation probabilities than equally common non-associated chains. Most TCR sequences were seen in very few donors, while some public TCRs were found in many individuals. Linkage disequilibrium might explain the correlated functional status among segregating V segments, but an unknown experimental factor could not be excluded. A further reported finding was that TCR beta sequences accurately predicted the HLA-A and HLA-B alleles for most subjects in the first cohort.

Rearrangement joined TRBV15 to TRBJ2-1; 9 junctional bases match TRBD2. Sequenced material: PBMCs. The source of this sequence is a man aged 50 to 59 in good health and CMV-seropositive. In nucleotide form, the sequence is TGTGCCACCAGCAGCCTGGGCCGGGGCGGCGGGAGGGCCTACAATGAGCAGTTCTTC. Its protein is CATSSLGRGGGRAYNEQFF.